The clone carrying this TCR beta chain was counted ten times or more. Germline V gene lookup returns CDR1 LGHNA and CDR2 YNFKEQ. Trimming took off 4 bases at V and 5 bases at J, with 18 bases between the two ends. This CDR3 is built from 16 residues. The sample originates from a study of early T cells in non-severe SARS-CoV-2 infection. Using its own MiXCR run on the 5' RACE reads, TCRdb lists one record per CDR3 protein. This sample carries around 33,000 distinct CDR3 sequences, around 7% of them seen once, and the ten largest clones take approximately 4.1%. The J gene is TRBJ2-1, the V gene TRBV4-2; D not certain. The sequenced sample was whole blood. The sequence was obtained from an adult who was a healthcare worker with PCR-confirmed SARS-CoV-2 infection or an uninfected control (not recorded which). The CDR3 nucleotides are TGTGCCAGCAGCCTCTCAGCAGTGACGCTAAACAATGAGCAGTTCTTC. It codes for CASSLSAVTLNNEQFF.